Detailed here is one T cell receptor (beta chain). As handled by the study authors: From reference gene primer amplification, estimates of nucleated cell counts were derived. Sequenced by immunoSEQ multiplex PCR; TCRdb stores in-frame clones only, minus some. V, J and clone size are those of that table, while D and trimming were read from the DNA. Of approximately 37,000 clones in the sample, around 90% are singletons; the top ten hold around 6%. This sample is part of a study of blood T cell repertoires in COVID-19. Across the whole study: There were acute and convalescent COVID-19 samples, and they came from the United States, Italy and Spain.

Sequencing input: peripheral blood. The receptor's source is a woman over 75 with acute or convalescent COVID-19.

The CDR3 protein is CASSQKTNTEAFF. The CDR3 DNA sequence: TGCGCCAGCAGCCAAAAGACAAACACTGAAGCTTTCTTT. This chain uses TRBV4-3 with TRBJ1-1; D is uncertain. The CDR3 is 13 amino acids. Trimming shortened V by 2 bases and J by 2 bases, and 6 bases separated the two germline ends. Germline V lookup: CDR1 LGHNA, CDR2 YSLEER.